This entry is about one T cell receptor (beta chain). Its specificity is not known. These data belong to a study of shared clonotypes between healthy human individuals. The wider study: CD4 naive and CD4 memory each took three plates per donor, while CD8 naive took two and CD8 memory one. Study-wide findings and caveats: Around 5.4% of naive CD4 clonotypes were common to a handful of donors. It was anticipated that sequencing depth would influence how many clonotypes donors shared.

Naive CD8 cells comprised CD45RO-negative, CCR7-positively selected cells, excluding terminally differentiated effector memory CD45RA+ cells. The donors were adults (healthy and HIV-negative) with no recent acute infections or vaccinations. Generated by immunoSEQ multiplex PCR, the TCRdb table keeps only in-frame clones and is missing some. The repertoire holds around 2,100,000 clones, approximately 94% seen once, with 1% to 1.5% in the top ten. The V gene's germline CDR1 is SGHAT and CDR2 FQDESV (reference sequence). The CDR3 is made up of 14 amino acids. V was clipped by 4 bases and J by 1 base; unmatched bases: 2.

The sequencing input was naive CD8+ T cells sorted from blood. The clonotype originates from a man between 18 and 29 years old in good health. This sequence joins TRBV11-1 and TRBJ2-3, with 7 bases aligning to TRBD1. The CDR3 nucleotides read TGTGCCAGCAGCTCCGGACAGGGCACAGATACGCAGTATTTT. Translation gives CASSSGQGTDTQYF. Filled out from reference TRBV11-1 and TRBJ2-3, the complete variable domain reads EAEVAQSPRYKITEKSQAVAFWCDPISGHATLYWYRQILGQGPELLVQFQDESVVDDSQLPKDRFSAERLKGVDSTLKIQPAELGDSAMYLCASSSGQGTDTQYFGPGTRLTVL.